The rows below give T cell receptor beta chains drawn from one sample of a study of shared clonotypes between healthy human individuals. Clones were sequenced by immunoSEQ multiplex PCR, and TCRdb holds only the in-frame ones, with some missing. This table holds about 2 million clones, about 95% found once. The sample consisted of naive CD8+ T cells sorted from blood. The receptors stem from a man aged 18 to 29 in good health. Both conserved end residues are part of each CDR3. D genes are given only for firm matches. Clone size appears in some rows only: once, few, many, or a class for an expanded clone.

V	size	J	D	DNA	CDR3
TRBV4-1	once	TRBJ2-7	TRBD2	TGCGCCAGCAGTTCGCTAGCGGGAGGAACGTATGAGCAGTACTTC	CASSSLAGGTYEQYF
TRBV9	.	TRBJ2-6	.	TGTGCCAGCAGTTCCGTCCCTGGGGCCAACGTCCTGACTTTC	CASSSVPGANVLTF
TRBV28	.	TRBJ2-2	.	TGTGCCAGCAGCCTACTCGGGGCCCTTGATAACACCGGGGAGCTGTTTTTT	CASSLLGALDNTGELFF
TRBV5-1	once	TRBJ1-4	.	TGCGCCAGCAGCTACTACCGGGACCCCGGGTCGGGCTCGGCTAATGAAAAACTGTTTTTT	CASSYYRDPGSGSANEKLFF
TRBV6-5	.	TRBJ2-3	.	TGTGCCAGCACCACCATGGCGGGGACCACAGATACGCAGTATTTT	CASTTMAGTTDTQYF
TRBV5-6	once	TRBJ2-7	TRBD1	TGTGCCAGCAGCTTGGGTACAGGGGGCCGCTACGAGCAGTACTTC	CASSLGTGGRYEQYF
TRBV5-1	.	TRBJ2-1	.	TGCGCCAGCAGCTTGTTTGGCGGGCGAGGCGCCTACAATGAGCAGTTCTTC	CASSLFGGRGAYNEQFF
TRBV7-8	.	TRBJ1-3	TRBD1	TGTGCCAGCAGGGACAAAACAGGGGCTGGAAACACCATATATTTT	CASRDKTGAGNTIYF
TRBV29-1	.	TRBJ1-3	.	TGCAGCGTTGAAAGGACAGAGTGGATCTCTGGAAACACCATATATTTT	CSVERTEWISGNTIYF
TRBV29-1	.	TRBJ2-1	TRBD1	TGCAGCGTGGGCCCGGGACAGGGGTCCTACAATGAGCAGTTCTTC	CSVGPGQGSYNEQFF
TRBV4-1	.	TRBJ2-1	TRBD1	TGCGCCAGCAGCCGATCACAGGGGGCGGGTAATGAGCAGTTCTTC	CASSRSQGAGNEQFF
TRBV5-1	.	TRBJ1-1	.	TGCGCCAGCTCGGACCCCACGAACACTGAAGCTTTCTTT	CASSDPTNTEAFF
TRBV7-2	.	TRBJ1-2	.	TGTGCCAGCAGCCCAGGGGTTGGCTATGGCTACACCTTC	CASSPGVGYGYTF
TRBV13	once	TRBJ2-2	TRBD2	TGTGCCAGCAACCGCGGGGAGGGCCCGAACACCGGGGAGCTGTTTTTT	CASNRGEGPNTGELFF
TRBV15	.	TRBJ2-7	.	TGTGCCACCGGAAAGGGACGGTACGAGCAGTACTTC	CATGKGRYEQYF
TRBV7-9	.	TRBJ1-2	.	TGTGCCAGCAGCGTCCCCGGGGCCACGGGGGGCTACACCTTC	CASSVPGATGGYTF
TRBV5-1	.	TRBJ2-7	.	TGCGCCAGCAGCTTTAGGGTGGGCAACGAGCAGTACTTC	CASSFRVGNEQYF
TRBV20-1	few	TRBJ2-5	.	TGCAGTGCTAGGACAAGAGAGACCCAGTACTTC	CSARTRETQYF
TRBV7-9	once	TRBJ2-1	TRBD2	TGTGCCAGCAGCTTATTGGGGACTAGCGTTGAGCAGTTCTTC	CASSLLGTSVEQFF
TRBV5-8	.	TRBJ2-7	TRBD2	TGTGCCAGCAGCTTTAAAGCGGGAGCCCACGAGCAGTACTTC	CASSFKAGAHEQYF
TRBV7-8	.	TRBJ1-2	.	TGTGCCAGCAGCTTAGTTTCCCTGGACTATGGCTACACCTTC	CASSLVSLDYGYTF
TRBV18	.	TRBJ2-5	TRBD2	TGTGCCAGCTCAACTAGCGGCCCCCAAGAGACCCAGTACTTC	CASSTSGPQETQYF
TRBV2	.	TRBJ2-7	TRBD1	TGTGCCAGCCAGGACAGGCTTAATGGGTCCTACGAGCAGTACTTC	CASQDRLNGSYEQYF
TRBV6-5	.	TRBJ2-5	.	TGTGCCAGCAGCTCAACGGGGCAGCTCCAAGAGACCCAGTACTTC	CASSSTGQLQETQYF
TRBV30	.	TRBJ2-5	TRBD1	TGTGCCTGGAGCACGGGACAGGAGGGGGAGACCCAGTACTTC	CAWSTGQEGETQYF
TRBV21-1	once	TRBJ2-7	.	TGTGCCAGCAGCAAGGAGGAGCGCCAGGGGCCTTACGAGCAGTACTTC	CASSKEERQGPYEQYF
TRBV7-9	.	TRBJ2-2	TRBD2	TGTGCCAGCAGCAAATGGACTAGCGAGGCTACCGGGGAGCTGTTTTTT	CASSKWTSEATGELFF
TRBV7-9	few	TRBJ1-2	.	TGTGCCAGCAGCTTAGGCAGCTTCTATGGCTACACCTTC	CASSLGSFYGYTF
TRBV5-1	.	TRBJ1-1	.	TGCGCCAGCAGCGTAGGGGACACTGAAGCTTTCTTT	CASSVGDTEAFF
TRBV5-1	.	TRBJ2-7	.	TGCGCCAGCAGCACCGAGCCCGGGATTCACGAGCAGTACTTC	CASSTEPGIHEQYF
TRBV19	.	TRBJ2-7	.	TGTGCCAGTAGTTTTGGACCGGTGGACGAGCAGTACTTC	CASSFGPVDEQYF
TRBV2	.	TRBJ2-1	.	TGTGCCAGCAGTGACAGGGCCACCTACAATGAGCAGTTCTTC	CASSDRATYNEQFF
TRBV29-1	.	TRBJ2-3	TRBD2	TGCAGCGTTGTCCTAGCGGGGTTCACAGATACGCAGTATTTT	CSVVLAGFTDTQYF
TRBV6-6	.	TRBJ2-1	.	TGTGCCAGCGGGCGGGACTTTCACAATGAGCAGTTCTTC	CASGRDFHNEQFF
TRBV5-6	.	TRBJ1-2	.	TGTGCCAGCAGCTTGGTAGCGACGGTAGGCAACTATGGCTACACCTTC	CASSLVATVGNYGYTF
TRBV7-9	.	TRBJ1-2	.	TGTGCCAGCAGCGCCGTGGGGGCGGGCTATGGCTACACCTTC	CASSAVGAGYGYTF
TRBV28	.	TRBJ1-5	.	TGTGCCAGCAGGACAGGCGACGGGGGGCCCCAGCATTTT	CASRTGDGGPQHF
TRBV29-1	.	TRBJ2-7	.	TGCAGCGTTGGTAGCAGGGGGGGCTACGAGCAGTACTTC	CSVGSRGGYEQYF
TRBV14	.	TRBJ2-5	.	TGTGCCAGCAGCCAAGATAAGAGGCAGGGGCCCCAAGAGACCCAGTACTTC	CASSQDKRQGPQETQYF
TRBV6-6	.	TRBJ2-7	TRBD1	TGTGCCAGCAGTAAGGACAGGGGGGTACACGAGCAGTACTTC	CASSKDRGVHEQYF
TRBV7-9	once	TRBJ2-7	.	TGTGCCAGCAGCTTAGTCAGTAGCTTGGGGAACTACGAGCAGTACTTC	CASSLVSSLGNYEQYF